The rows below give T cell receptor beta chains drawn from one sample of a study of blood T cell repertoires in COVID-19. Clones were sequenced by immunoSEQ multiplex PCR, and TCRdb holds only the in-frame ones, with some missing. The data show about 99,000 clones, roughly 89% seen once. The sample consisted of peripheral blood. These receptors were taken from a man aged 65 to 79 with active or convalescent COVID-19. The CDR3 runs from the conserved cysteine through the conserved F or W.

cdr3_length: 15
v_call: TRBV6-6
cdr3_aa: CASSRGQIGNTEAFF

cdr3_length: 18
v_call: TRBV9
cdr3_aa: CASSVGDPNTGGRSEQYF

cdr3_length: 15
v_call: TRBV9
cdr3_aa: CASSVQGVSYNEQFF

cdr3_length: 11
v_call: TRBV10-3
cdr3_aa: CAIRTAYEQYF

cdr3_length: 13
v_call: TRBV14
cdr3_aa: CASTRQGYTEAFF

cdr3_length: 14
v_call: TRBV2
cdr3_aa: CASSGGQGPYGYTF

cdr3_length: 14
v_call: TRBV28
cdr3_aa: CASRSTGAESPLHF

cdr3_length: 16
v_call: TRBV9
cdr3_aa: CASSVGQGAGNQPQHF

cdr3_length: 15
v_call: TRBV2
cdr3_aa: CASSLDSFTGNTIYF

cdr3_length: 15
v_call: TRBV11-2
cdr3_aa: CASSLAPGGNYGYTF

cdr3_length: 13
v_call: TRBV28
cdr3_aa: CASSFLKAGGYTF

cdr3_length: 13
v_call: TRBV19
cdr3_aa: CATDQGADYGYTF

cdr3_length: 15
v_call: TRBV5-6
cdr3_aa: CASRYRGGIQETQYF

cdr3_length: 13
v_call: TRBV30
cdr3_aa: CAWSRPGSDTQYF

cdr3_length: 13
v_call: TRBV12-3/TRBV12-4
cdr3_aa: CASSSSSFQPQHF

cdr3_length: 15
v_call: TRBV15
cdr3_aa: CATSRDRLGANIQYF

cdr3_length: 16
v_call: TRBV11-2
cdr3_aa: CASSLDLRGPGNTIYF

cdr3_length: 15
v_call: TRBV18
cdr3_aa: CASSAGIFVNTEAFF

cdr3_length: 16
v_call: TRBV29-1
cdr3_aa: CSGQTASPSNYNEQFF

cdr3_length: 17
v_call: TRBV5-1
cdr3_aa: CASRPGQGANFNYGYTF

cdr3_length: 13
v_call: TRBV7-9
cdr3_aa: CASSLQANTEAFF

cdr3_length: 16
v_call: TRBV14
cdr3_aa: CASSQPRGRNTDTQYF

cdr3_length: 16
v_call: TRBV7-2
cdr3_aa: CASSLGSGQGKRPQHF

cdr3_length: 12
v_call: TRBV21-1
cdr3_aa: CASTRLGNEQFF

cdr3_length: 16
v_call: TRBV4-3
cdr3_aa: CASSQDRHTFYNEQFF

cdr3_length: 17
v_call: TRBV27
cdr3_aa: CASSLARSTGGTDTQYF

cdr3_length: 15
v_call: TRBV9
cdr3_aa: CASSNVRGGSGGYTF

cdr3_length: 15
v_call: TRBV5-4
cdr3_aa: CASSLDGSSYNEQFF

cdr3_length: 15
v_call: TRBV7-2
cdr3_aa: CASSFLLGVDYEQYF

cdr3_length: 16
v_call: TRBV28
cdr3_aa: CASSTPGTGNTGELFF

cdr3_length: 16
v_call: TRBV2
cdr3_aa: CASSAGGTGGGYGYTF

cdr3_length: 14
v_call: TRBV6-5
cdr3_aa: CASTSGLANTEAFF

cdr3_length: 16
v_call: TRBV9
cdr3_aa: CASSEVAGGHTDTQYF

cdr3_length: 17
v_call: TRBV14
cdr3_aa: CASSRETGTIEGEKLFF

cdr3_length: 12
v_call: TRBV28
cdr3_aa: CASSFQGYGYTF

cdr3_length: 14
v_call: TRBV7-3
cdr3_aa: CASSSDRGNTEAFF